This T cell receptor beta chain comes out of a study of T cells expressing NK-cell markers. Study findings and constraints: Whether expanded NKG2C+ T cell clones recognized HCMV stayed uncertain. These clonotypes also led the CD3+CD56-NKG2C+ fraction in four donors. A range of about 1.0-8% of CD8+ T cells consisted of dominant NKG2C+ clonotypes in 6 or 7 donors.

The cDNA for TCR beta came from 5'RACE template switching with UMIs. Each CDR3 protein gets one entry in TCRdb, which reprocessed the 5' RACE reads and gives no DNA. Its listing shows fewer than 550,000 distinct CDR3 sequences. The CDR3 extends over 13 amino acids. In the case of this clonotype: The antigen is not known.

The sequenced sample consisted of blood T cells: a sorted CD56 or NKG2C T cell subset, CD4+ or CD8+ T cells, or bulk PBMC T cells (not recorded which). The V gene is TRBV12-3 or TRBV12-4, the J gene TRBJ2-7; TCRdb's D call, TRBD2, is unchecked because there is no DNA. The source is a woman in her 50s in good health. The chain's CDR3 is CASRFGTSVEQYF.